A selection of T cell receptor beta chains follows, all from one sample in a study of CD8 T cells in Susac syndrome. TCRdb recomputed calls from the immunoSEQ multiplex PCR reads with MiXCR, one row per CDR3 protein. The sample lists 200,000 to 250,000 distinct CDR3 sequences; about 94% were seen once. Sequencing was performed on CD4+ T cells from PBMCs. The receptors here all came from a human donor with Susac syndrome. Each CDR3 is given with its conserved first and last residue. D genes are given only for firm matches. Where a row states a size, it is once, few, many or the class of an expanded clone; other rows omit it.

CASSLQVRDREPQQFF	TGTGCCAGCAGCTTACAAGTCCGGGACAGGGAACCTCAGCAGTTCTTC	-	TRBD1	TRBV7-8	TRBJ2-1
CASTATGANVLTF	TGTGCCAGCACCGCCACTGGGGCCAACGTCCTGACTTTC	-	-	TRBV12-3/TRBV12-4	TRBJ2-6
CAQGGGNQPQHF	TGTGCCCAGGGCGGGGGGAATCAGCCCCAGCATTTT	-	-	TRBV30	TRBJ1-5
CASSQLPGGDGYTF	TGTGCCAGCAGCCAACTTCCAGGGGGGGATGGCTACACCTTC	-	TRBD1	TRBV3-1	TRBJ1-2
CAWRGQGNTEAFF	TGTGCCTGGAGGGGACAGGGGAACACTGAAGCTTTCTTT	-	TRBD1	TRBV30	TRBJ1-1
CASSLSQGAAYEQYF	TGTGCCAGCAGCTTAAGTCAGGGGGCGGCGTACGAGCAGTACTTC	-	TRBD1	TRBV7-2	TRBJ2-7
CASSEYRFGDSPLHF	TGTGCCAGCAGTGAATATCGGTTTGGGGATTCACCCCTCCACTTT	-	-	TRBV25-1	TRBJ1-6
CASSRTGRNGELFF	TGTGCCAGCAGCCGGACAGGGAGAAACGGGGAGCTGTTTTTT	-	TRBD1	TRBV6-2/TRBV6-3	TRBJ2-2
CASTEGGWGYTF	TGTGCCAGCACCGAGGGGGGCTGGGGCTACACCTTC	-	-	TRBV28	TRBJ1-2
CASRGADTQYF	TGTGCCAGCAGGGGAGCAGATACGCAGTATTTT	-	-	TRBV28	TRBJ2-3
CASSPNTDTQYF	TGTGCCAGTAGTCCCAACACAGATACGCAGTATTTT	few	-	TRBV19	TRBJ2-3
CASSPPSDKRYGYTF	TGTGCCAGCTCACCACCGAGTGACAAACGATATGGCTACACCTTC	once	-	TRBV18	TRBJ1-2
CASSTGGGRSDTQYF	TGTGCCAGCAGTACGGGGGGGGGCCGGTCAGATACGCAGTATTTT	-	TRBD2	TRBV7-2	TRBJ2-3
CASSPLRDKNTEAFF	TGTGCCAGCAGTCCCCTCCGGGACAAGAACACTGAAGCTTTCTTT	-	-	TRBV27	TRBJ1-1
CATSDPDGSNQPQHF	TGTGCCACCAGTGATCCGGACGGTAGCAATCAGCCCCAGCATTTT	once	-	TRBV24-1	TRBJ1-5
CASREVNDRNYGYTF	TGTGCCAGCAGGGAGGTAAACGACAGAAACTATGGCTACACCTTC	-	-	TRBV6-5	TRBJ1-2
CASSQDHYGYTF	TGTGCCAGCAGCCAAGATCACTATGGCTACACCTTC	few	-	TRBV14	TRBJ1-2
CASTLQPYYGYTF	TGTGCCAGCACCCTACAGCCGTACTATGGCTACACCTTC	-	-	TRBV12-3/TRBV12-4	TRBJ1-2
CASSILTNTGELFF	TGTGCCAGCAGTATCCTAACGAACACCGGGGAGCTGTTTTTT	-	-	TRBV6-1	TRBJ2-2
CASSLMLGDQETQYF	TGTGCCAGCAGCTTGATGTTGGGGGACCAAGAGACCCAGTACTTC	-	-	TRBV5-4	TRBJ2-5
CASTAGKVGYTF	TGTGCCAGCACGGCGGGAAAAGTAGGCTACACCTTC	-	-	TRBV6-5	TRBJ1-2
CSARVPAPGHYNEQFF	TGCAGTGCTAGAGTCCCCGCCCCTGGACACTACAATGAGCAGTTCTTC	-	-	TRBV20-1	TRBJ2-1
CSATISTAQGDQFF	TGCAGTGCTACTATATCGACGGCGCAGGGTGATCAGTTCTTC	-	-	TRBV20-1	TRBJ2-1
CASSHPLGGSPLHF	TGTGCCAGCAGCCATCCATTGGGGGGATCACCCCTCCACTTT	-	-	TRBV5-4	TRBJ1-6